This entry describes one TCR beta chain. As yet, its antigen is unknown. TCR beta CDR3 sequences were amplified from RNA transcripts. The TCR CDR3 first-round RT-PCR relied on the HTBI primer set. TCRdb reanalysed the multiplex PCR reads using MiXCR and keeps one entry per CDR3 protein. Of about 610,000 distinct CDR3 sequences detected, around 15% appear once; the ten largest clones hold approximately 4.3%. The study left out patients who had uncontrolled infection, other autoimmune disease, pregnancy or lactation. The data derive from a study of T cells in Graves' hyperthyroidism and ophthalmopathy. Study-wide results and caveats: In blood, most of the thyroid clonotypes expanded above 0.001 were also present. For ophthalmopathy, model prediction preceded onset by a median 6.5 months.

Sequenced material: blood. The sequence came from a woman aged 40 to 49 with Graves' ophthalmopathy.

CDR3 sequence: CASSYGAGGLDTEAFF. The CDR3, as DNA: TGTGCCAGCAGTTACGGGGCAGGAGGCCTTGACACTGAAGCTTTCTTT. The rearrangement uses TRBV11-1 and TRBJ1-1; TRBD1 might be the D (5 bases). V was cut by 6 bases and J by 3 bases, with 20 bases left in between. Germline V gives CDR1 SGHAT, CDR2 FQDESV (reference sequence). The CDR3 is 16 residues long.